This is a list of T cell receptor beta chains from one sample in a study of Graves' ophthalmopathy and Graves' hyperthyroidism. MiXCR was run by TCRdb on the multiplex PCR reads, yielding one entry per CDR3 protein. The sample lists just over 400,000 distinct CDR3 sequences, roughly 21% occurring once. The sample was peripheral blood. Every receptor here comes from a woman aged 18 to 35 with stable Graves' hyperthyroidism. The CDR3 runs from the conserved cysteine through the conserved F or W. Fields, in order: clone size, J gene, CDR3 length, V gene, D gene, CDR3 protein, CDR3 DNA. A D gene is named only where the DNA matches it firmly. For some rows the clone size is stated as once, few or many, or as a class when expanded; others skip it.

>many|TRBJ2-2|15|TRBV25-1|.
CASSTQDRNTGELFF
TGTGCCAGCAGTACCCAGGACAGGAACACCGGGGAGCTGTTTTTT
>many|TRBJ1-1|16|TRBV10-2|.
CASSESEGVRNTEAFF
TGCGCCAGCAGTGAGTCTGAGGGGGTTAGGAACACTGAAGCTTTCTTT
>.|TRBJ1-2|14|TRBV6-5|.
CASSYDGKAYGYTF
TGTGCCAGCAGTTACGACGGGAAAGCCTATGGCTACACCTTC
>.|TRBJ2-5|14|TRBV2|TRBD1
CASSRVTGMETQYF
TGTGCCAGCTCCCGAGTGACAGGGATGGAGACCCAGTACTTC
>.|TRBJ1-5|17|TRBV6-1|.
CASRSGAPPMISQPQHF
TGTGCCAGCAGGTCGGGGGCGCCCCCCATGATCAGTCAGCCCCAGCATTTT
>few|TRBJ2-7|13|TRBV6-5|.
CASSYGAVGEQYF
TGTGCCAGCAGTTACGGGGCAGTCGGCGAGCAGTACTTC
>many|TRBJ2-5|12|TRBV28|.
CASSWIGETQYF
TGTGCCAGCAGTTGGATCGGGGAGACCCAGTACTTC
>many|TRBJ2-7|13|TRBV5-1|.
CASSLYGIGEQYF
TGCGCCAGCAGCTTGTACGGGATAGGGGAGCAGTACTTC
>many|TRBJ2-1|16|TRBV27|TRBD2
CASSLSSGEVYNEQFF
TGTGCCAGCAGTTTGTCTAGCGGGGAGGTTTACAATGAGCAGTTCTTC
>many|TRBJ2-6|15|TRBV2|.
CASISEVPGANVLTF
TGTGCCAGCATCTCCGAGGTCCCTGGGGCCAACGTCCTGACTTTC
>many|TRBJ1-1|15|TRBV27|TRBD1
CASSLGASGGTEAFF
TGTGCCAGCAGTTTGGGAGCCTCAGGGGGCACTGAAGCTTTCTTT
>many|TRBJ1-2|13|TRBV20-1|.
CSASRSQIYGYTF
TGCAGTGCTAGTCGGTCCCAGATCTATGGCTACACCTTC
>.|TRBJ2-7|14|TRBV4-1|TRBD2
CASSQERGINEQYF
TGCGCCAGCAGCCAAGAGCGGGGGATCAACGAGCAGTACTTC
>many|TRBJ1-2|14|TRBV28|TRBD1
CASRRQGASYGYTF
TGTGCCAGCAGGCGACAGGGGGCGAGCTATGGCTACACCTTC
>many|TRBJ2-4|12|TRBV29-1|.
CSVEGGGNIQYF
TGCAGCGTTGAGGGTGGCGGAAACATTCAGTACTTC
>.|TRBJ2-5|15|TRBV11-2|.
CASSIQPTARETQYF
TGTGCCAGCAGCATACAACCGACAGCGAGGGAGACCCAGTACTTC
>many|TRBJ1-2|15|TRBV18|.
CASSFEDGIIDGYTF
TGTGCCAGCTCATTTGAAGATGGGATTATAGATGGCTACACCTTC
>many|TRBJ1-2|15|TRBV7-9|.
CASSLVVGGDYGYTF
TGTGCCAGCAGCTTAGTAGTCGGCGGAGACTATGGCTACACCTTC
>many|TRBJ2-7|16|TRBV7-2|TRBD2
CASSPRASGRVDEQYF
TGTGCCAGCAGCCCTCGCGCTAGCGGGAGGGTCGACGAGCAGTACTTC
>.|TRBJ2-7|16|TRBV6-2/TRBV6-3|TRBD2
CASSYSNSGRDYEQYF
TGTGCCAGCAGTTACTCGAATAGCGGGAGGGATTACGAGCAGTACTTC
>.|TRBJ2-5|12|TRBV11-2|.
CASRLTGGAQYF
TGTGCCAGCAGACTCACCGGGGGAGCCCAGTACTTC
>many|TRBJ1-1|14|TRBV2|.
CASLAGPQNTEAFF
TGTGCCAGCCTCGCAGGGCCACAGAACACTGAAGCTTTCTTT
>many|TRBJ1-3|15|TRBV6-1|.
CASRTDAGSGNTIYF
TGTGCCAGCAGGACGGACGCCGGCTCTGGAAACACCATATATTTT
>few|TRBJ1-2|14|TRBV9|.
CASSPRMSRAGYTF
TGTGCCAGCAGCCCCCGCATGAGTAGGGCCGGCTACACCTTC
>many|TRBJ2-6|14|TRBV11-2|.
CASSSRPGANVLTF
TGTGCCAGCAGCTCGAGGCCTGGGGCCAACGTCCTGACTTTC
>many|TRBJ2-5|14|TRBV28|TRBD1
CASRADRVGETQYF
TGTGCCAGCAGAGCCGACAGGGTAGGGGAGACCCAGTACTTC
>many|TRBJ2-2|15|TRBV10-3|TRBD1
CAIRGGQGFTGELFF
TGTGCCATCCGCGGCGGACAGGGTTTTACCGGGGAGCTGTTTTTT
>few|TRBJ2-2|15|TRBV10-1|.
CASSERRANTGELFF
TGCGCCAGCAGTGAAAGACGAGCGAACACCGGGGAGCTGTTTTTT
>.|TRBJ1-6|17|TRBV4-2|.
CASSQDNSGSYNSPLHF
TGTGCCAGCAGCCAAGATAACTCAGGCTCCTATAATTCACCCCTCCACTTT